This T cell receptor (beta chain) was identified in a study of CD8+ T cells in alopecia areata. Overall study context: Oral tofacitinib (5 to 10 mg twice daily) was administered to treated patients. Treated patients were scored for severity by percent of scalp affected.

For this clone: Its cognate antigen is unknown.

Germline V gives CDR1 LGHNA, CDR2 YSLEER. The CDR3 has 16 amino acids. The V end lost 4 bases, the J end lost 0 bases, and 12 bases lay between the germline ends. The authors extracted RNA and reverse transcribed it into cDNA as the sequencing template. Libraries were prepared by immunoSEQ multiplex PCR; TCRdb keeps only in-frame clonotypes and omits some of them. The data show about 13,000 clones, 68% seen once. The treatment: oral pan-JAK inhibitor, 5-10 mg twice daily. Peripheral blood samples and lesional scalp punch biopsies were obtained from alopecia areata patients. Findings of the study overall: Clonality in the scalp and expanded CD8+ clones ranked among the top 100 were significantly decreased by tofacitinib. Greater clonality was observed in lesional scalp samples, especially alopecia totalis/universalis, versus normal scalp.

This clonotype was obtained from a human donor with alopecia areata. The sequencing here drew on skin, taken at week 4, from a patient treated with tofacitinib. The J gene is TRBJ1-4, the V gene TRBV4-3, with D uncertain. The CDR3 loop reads CASSPTLVATNEKLFF. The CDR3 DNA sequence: TGCGCCAGCAGCCCGACATTAGTTGCAACTAATGAAAAACTGTTTTTT.